A single T cell receptor beta chain is shown here with its context. Its antigen is not identified. These data belong to a study of shared clonotypes between healthy human individuals. Study in general: Those who served as donors were a couple of women and a few men between the ages of 18 and 49.

General observations from the study: A limitation of the genetic and exposure-history diversity represented arose from few donors. All-four-donor shared clonotypes had higher generation probabilities than non-shared clonotypes did.

Naive CD8 isolation took CD45RO-negative cells positively selected for CCR7 and excluded terminally differentiated effector memory CD45RA+ cells. This table comes from immunoSEQ multiplex PCR, and its TCRdb copy is limited to in-frame clones, with some not included. Of about 610,000 clones listed, 95% to 96% are singletons. This receptor was taken from a woman aged 25-40 years in good health. Material: naive CD8+ T cells sorted from blood.

This CDR3 is CASSFSTVLGTGELFF. The CDR3 DNA sequence: TGCGCCAGCAGTTTCTCGACAGTGCTAGGCACCGGGGAGCTGTTTTTT. V gene TRBV4-1 combines with J gene TRBJ2-2; weak D call: TRBD1 (5 bases). CDR3 length equals 16 residues. Trimming removed 6 bases at V and 4 bases at J, with 18 bases between. The V gene's germline CDR1 is MGHRA and CDR2 YSYEKL.